The rows below give T cell receptor beta chains drawn from one sample of a study of blood T cell repertoires in COVID-19. Assay: immunoSEQ multiplex PCR; the TCRdb copy retains only in-frame clones and omits some. Of just over 150,000 clones listed, roughly 82% are singletons. The sequencing input was peripheral blood. The receptors come from a woman aged 40-49 years with COVID-19, enrolled during active disease. CDR3s include the opening cysteine and the closing phenylalanine or tryptophan. A D gene is named only where the DNA matches it firmly. Part of the rows lack a size; the others show once, few, many or a class for expanded clones.

clone_size: many
d_call: -
v_call: TRBV2
j_call: TRBJ2-3
cdr3_aa: CASNGPFTDTQYF
cdr3_nt: TGTGCCAGCAACGGTCCTTTCACAGATACGCAGTATTTT

clone_size: -
d_call: -
v_call: TRBV28
j_call: TRBJ2-1
cdr3_aa: CASSLLGAGEQFF
cdr3_nt: TGTGCCAGCAGTTTATTGGGGGCCGGTGAGCAGTTCTTC

clone_size: -
d_call: -
v_call: TRBV9
j_call: TRBJ1-3
cdr3_aa: CASSPEGNTIYF
cdr3_nt: TGTGCCAGCAGTCCGGAGGGAAACACCATATATTTT

clone_size: -
d_call: TRBD2
v_call: TRBV29-1
j_call: TRBJ2-2
cdr3_aa: CSGQAGVGTGELFF
cdr3_nt: TGCAGCGGTCAAGCGGGAGTCGGGACCGGGGAGCTGTTTTTT

clone_size: -
d_call: -
v_call: TRBV7-8
j_call: TRBJ1-5
cdr3_aa: CASSPNAGPQHF
cdr3_nt: TGTGCCAGCAGCCCAAACGCGGGGCCCCAGCATTTT

clone_size: once
d_call: TRBD1
v_call: TRBV25-1
j_call: TRBJ1-4
cdr3_aa: CASSVRQGLNEKLFF
cdr3_nt: TGTGCCAGCAGTGTCAGACAGGGCCTAAATGAAAAACTGTTTTTT

clone_size: -
d_call: -
v_call: TRBV6-5
j_call: TRBJ2-1
cdr3_aa: CASRSLGNEQFF
cdr3_nt: TGTGCCAGCAGGTCCCTAGGCAATGAGCAGTTCTTC

clone_size: -
d_call: -
v_call: TRBV6-6
j_call: TRBJ1-2
cdr3_aa: CASTERQDNLEYGYTF
cdr3_nt: TGTGCCAGCACCGAGCGCCAGGACAACCTTGAGTATGGCTACACCTTC

clone_size: -
d_call: TRBD2
v_call: TRBV4-2
j_call: TRBJ2-2
cdr3_aa: CASSPDPGGGLDGELFF
cdr3_nt: TGTGCCAGCAGCCCCGACCCGGGGGGAGGTTTGGACGGGGAGCTGTTTTTT

clone_size: -
d_call: TRBD1
v_call: TRBV28
j_call: TRBJ2-2
cdr3_aa: CASSPSGTGGFTGELFF
cdr3_nt: TGTGCCAGCAGCCCATCCGGGACAGGGGGCTTCACCGGGGAGCTGTTTTTT

clone_size: -
d_call: -
v_call: TRBV27
j_call: TRBJ2-5
cdr3_aa: CASSPRGQETQYF
cdr3_nt: TGTGCCAGCAGTCCCCGGGGGCAAGAGACCCAGTACTTC

clone_size: -
d_call: TRBD2
v_call: TRBV2
j_call: TRBJ2-3
cdr3_aa: CASSVPLAGGPPDTQYF
cdr3_nt: TGTGCCAGCAGTGTTCCTCTAGCGGGGGGCCCCCCAGATACGCAGTATTTT

clone_size: -
d_call: -
v_call: TRBV18
j_call: TRBJ2-3
cdr3_aa: CASSLGGYTDTQYF
cdr3_nt: TGTGCCAGCTCACTGGGGGGTTACACAGATACGCAGTATTTT

clone_size: once
d_call: -
v_call: TRBV27
j_call: TRBJ1-1
cdr3_aa: CASRQYTGGDTEAFF
cdr3_nt: TGTGCCAGCAGACAATATACCGGAGGGGACACTGAAGCTTTCTTT

clone_size: -
d_call: -
v_call: TRBV27
j_call: TRBJ1-5
cdr3_aa: CASSFSQSNQPQHF
cdr3_nt: TGTGCCAGCAGTTTTTCCCAGAGCAATCAGCCCCAGCATTTT

clone_size: -
d_call: TRBD1
v_call: TRBV6-5
j_call: TRBJ2-1
cdr3_aa: CASSNRQGLFF
cdr3_nt: TGTGCCAGCAGTAACCGACAGGGTCTGTTCTTC

clone_size: -
d_call: -
v_call: TRBV18
j_call: TRBJ1-4
cdr3_aa: CASSPRHGATNEKLFF
cdr3_nt: TGTGCCAGCTCACCACGACACGGTGCAACTAATGAAAAACTGTTTTTT

clone_size: -
d_call: -
v_call: TRBV20-1
j_call: TRBJ2-1
cdr3_aa: CSASLGLEQFF
cdr3_nt: TGCAGTGCTAGTTTAGGACTTGAGCAGTTCTTC

clone_size: -
d_call: TRBD1
v_call: TRBV5-1
j_call: TRBJ1-1
cdr3_aa: CASSSPIQGSEAFF
cdr3_nt: TGCGCCAGCAGCTCACCAATACAGGGGTCTGAAGCTTTCTTT

clone_size: -
d_call: -
v_call: TRBV5-4
j_call: TRBJ1-4
cdr3_aa: CASSPGGQTSTNEKLFF
cdr3_nt: TGTGCCAGCAGCCCCGGCGGACAGACCTCAACTAATGAAAAACTGTTTTTT

clone_size: -
d_call: TRBD1
v_call: TRBV19
j_call: TRBJ1-1
cdr3_aa: CASSQVRGTEAFF
cdr3_nt: TGTGCCAGTAGTCAGGTCAGGGGGACCGAAGCTTTCTTT

clone_size: -
d_call: -
v_call: TRBV6-5
j_call: TRBJ2-1
cdr3_aa: CASSYGESSYNEQFF
cdr3_nt: TGTGCCAGCAGTTACGGGGAGAGCTCCTACAATGAGCAGTTCTTC

clone_size: -
d_call: -
v_call: TRBV15
j_call: TRBJ1-5
cdr3_aa: CATSREEVREDGQPQHF
cdr3_nt: TGTGCCACCAGCAGAGAAGAGGTCAGGGAGGATGGACAGCCCCAGCATTTT

clone_size: -
d_call: -
v_call: TRBV10-3
j_call: TRBJ2-1
cdr3_aa: CAISAGDEQFF
cdr3_nt: TGTGCCATCAGTGCAGGGGATGAGCAGTTCTTC

clone_size: few
d_call: TRBD1
v_call: TRBV19
j_call: TRBJ1-2
cdr3_aa: CASRPTGNFDGYTF
cdr3_nt: TGTGCCAGTAGGCCGACAGGGAATTTCGATGGCTACACCTTC

clone_size: few
d_call: TRBD2
v_call: TRBV27
j_call: TRBJ2-1
cdr3_aa: CASSSPGLATNEQFF
cdr3_nt: TGTGCCAGCAGTTCTCCGGGACTAGCGACGAATGAGCAGTTCTTC

clone_size: -
d_call: TRBD2
v_call: TRBV11-2
j_call: TRBJ2-1
cdr3_aa: CASSSGLAGGVEQFF
cdr3_nt: TGTGCCAGCAGCTCGGGACTAGCGGGAGGGGTTGAGCAGTTCTTC

clone_size: -
d_call: TRBD1
v_call: TRBV2
j_call: TRBJ1-5
cdr3_aa: CASQGEGNQPQHF
cdr3_nt: TGTGCCTCCCAGGGGGAGGGCAATCAGCCCCAGCATTTT

clone_size: -
d_call: TRBD2
v_call: TRBV19
j_call: TRBJ2-5
cdr3_aa: CASSIGAGGPLETQYF
cdr3_nt: TGTGCCAGTAGTATAGGAGCGGGAGGGCCGCTGGAGACCCAGTACTTC

clone_size: once
d_call: -
v_call: TRBV9
j_call: TRBJ2-2
cdr3_aa: CASSPGHTNTGELFF
cdr3_nt: TGTGCCAGCAGCCCTGGACACACGAACACCGGGGAGCTGTTTTTT

clone_size: -
d_call: TRBD2
v_call: TRBV7-2
j_call: TRBJ2-1
cdr3_aa: CASSPHRRESSYNEQFF
cdr3_nt: TGTGCCAGCAGCCCTCATAGGCGGGAGAGCTCCTACAATGAGCAGTTCTTC

clone_size: -
d_call: -
v_call: TRBV3-1/TRBV3-2
j_call: TRBJ1-1
cdr3_aa: CASSPPWATEAFF
cdr3_nt: TGTGCCAGCAGCCCCCCATGGGCCACTGAAGCTTTCTTT

clone_size: -
d_call: -
v_call: TRBV6-5
j_call: TRBJ1-1
cdr3_aa: CASSTPPGSYTEAFF
cdr3_nt: TGTGCCAGCAGTACTCCCCCGGGGAGTTACACTGAAGCTTTCTTT

clone_size: -
d_call: TRBD1
v_call: TRBV14
j_call: TRBJ1-6
cdr3_aa: CASSQPGGNSPLHF
cdr3_nt: TGTGCCAGCAGCCAACCAGGGGGCAATTCACCCCTCCACTTT

clone_size: -
d_call: TRBD1
v_call: TRBV4-1
j_call: TRBJ1-1
cdr3_aa: CASSLEDRGITEAFF
cdr3_nt: TGCGCCAGCAGCCTTGAGGACAGGGGGATAACTGAAGCTTTCTTT

clone_size: -
d_call: TRBD1
v_call: TRBV28
j_call: TRBJ2-1
cdr3_aa: CASSTLRQGVDEQFF
cdr3_nt: TGTGCCAGCAGTACACTCAGACAGGGGGTGGATGAGCAGTTCTTC

clone_size: few
d_call: -
v_call: TRBV28
j_call: TRBJ1-5
cdr3_aa: CASSPPGTNRPQHF
cdr3_nt: TGTGCCAGCAGTCCCCCCGGGACAAATCGGCCCCAGCATTTT

clone_size: once
d_call: -
v_call: TRBV7-2
j_call: TRBJ1-1
cdr3_aa: CASTIAFFGPSTEAFF
cdr3_nt: TGTGCCAGCACCATCGCGTTTTTTGGGCCGTCCACTGAAGCTTTCTTT

clone_size: -
d_call: TRBD2
v_call: TRBV7-8
j_call: TRBJ2-3
cdr3_aa: CASSPRYSGSSDTQYF
cdr3_nt: TGTGCCAGCAGCCCAAGATATAGCGGGAGCTCAGATACGCAGTATTTT

clone_size: -
d_call: TRBD2
v_call: TRBV11-3
j_call: TRBJ2-2
cdr3_aa: CASSLMAGGPTGELFF
cdr3_nt: TGTGCCAGCAGCTTAATGGCGGGAGGGCCCACCGGGGAGCTGTTTTTT

clone_size: -
d_call: -
v_call: TRBV6-5
j_call: TRBJ1-6
cdr3_aa: CASSYIDGGQASPLHF
cdr3_nt: TGTGCCAGCAGTTACATCGACGGGGGGCAAGCTTCACCCCTCCACTTT

clone_size: -
d_call: -
v_call: TRBV19
j_call: TRBJ2-7
cdr3_aa: CASSIAGFSYEQYF
cdr3_nt: TGTGCCAGTAGTATAGCGGGGTTCTCCTACGAGCAGTACTTC

clone_size: -
d_call: TRBD2
v_call: TRBV19
j_call: TRBJ2-7
cdr3_aa: CASSILAPLAGGPREQYF
cdr3_nt: TGTGCCAGTAGTATTCTGGCCCCTCTAGCGGGAGGGCCCCGAGAGCAGTACTTC

clone_size: -
d_call: -
v_call: TRBV11-1
j_call: TRBJ2-1
cdr3_aa: CASSAGFDFNEQFF
cdr3_nt: TGTGCCAGCAGCGCGGGGTTCGATTTCAATGAGCAGTTCTTC

clone_size: -
d_call: -
v_call: TRBV2
j_call: TRBJ1-5
cdr3_aa: CASRAGSNQPQHF
cdr3_nt: TGTGCCAGCAGGGCAGGTAGCAATCAGCCCCAGCATTTT

clone_size: -
d_call: TRBD1
v_call: TRBV27
j_call: TRBJ1-1
cdr3_aa: CASSLLAASDRMNTEAFF
cdr3_nt: TGTGCCAGCAGTTTATTGGCCGCCTCGGACAGGATGAACACTGAAGCTTTCTTT

clone_size: -
d_call: TRBD1
v_call: TRBV29-1
j_call: TRBJ1-2
cdr3_aa: CSVATGPSYGYTF
cdr3_nt: TGCAGCGTTGCGACAGGGCCGAGTTATGGCTACACCTTC

clone_size: -
d_call: TRBD2
v_call: TRBV9
j_call: TRBJ2-2
cdr3_aa: CASSGRGVDTGELFF
cdr3_nt: TGTGCCAGCAGTGGGCGGGGGGTTGACACCGGGGAGCTGTTTTTT

clone_size: -
d_call: -
v_call: TRBV9
j_call: TRBJ1-3
cdr3_aa: CASTRSDSGNTIYF
cdr3_nt: TGTGCCAGCACCCGGTCTGACTCTGGAAACACCATATATTTT

clone_size: -
d_call: TRBD2
v_call: TRBV19
j_call: TRBJ2-7
cdr3_aa: CASSPTGGVNEQYF
cdr3_nt: TGTGCCAGTAGCCCTACGGGGGGGGTCAACGAGCAGTACTTC

clone_size: -
d_call: -
v_call: TRBV15
j_call: TRBJ1-4
cdr3_aa: CATSRARGVGEKLFF
cdr3_nt: TGTGCCACCAGCAGAGCTAGGGGCGTGGGTGAAAAACTGTTTTTT

clone_size: -
d_call: TRBD1
v_call: TRBV29-1
j_call: TRBJ1-2
cdr3_aa: CSVRTGWGYTF
cdr3_nt: TGCAGCGTCAGGACAGGGTGGGGCTACACCTTC

clone_size: few
d_call: -
v_call: TRBV19
j_call: TRBJ1-3
cdr3_aa: CASSVGSGNTIYF
cdr3_nt: TGTGCCAGTAGTGTCGGCTCTGGAAACACCATATATTTT

clone_size: -
d_call: TRBD2
v_call: TRBV25-1
j_call: TRBJ2-7
cdr3_aa: CASSASGTRTYEQYF
cdr3_nt: TGTGCCAGCAGTGCCAGCGGGACTAGGACCTACGAGCAGTACTTC

clone_size: -
d_call: TRBD1
v_call: TRBV25-1
j_call: TRBJ2-3
cdr3_aa: CASSEGTGPRRTDTQYF
cdr3_nt: TGTGCCAGCAGTGAAGGGACAGGCCCTCGTCGGACAGATACGCAGTATTTT

clone_size: -
d_call: -
v_call: TRBV12-3/TRBV12-4
j_call: TRBJ2-5
cdr3_aa: CASSLRLQETQYF
cdr3_nt: TGTGCCAGCAGTTTGAGACTGCAAGAGACCCAGTACTTC

clone_size: -
d_call: -
v_call: TRBV15
j_call: TRBJ1-3
cdr3_aa: CATSSGFSSGNTIYF
cdr3_nt: TGTGCCACCAGCAGTGGTTTCAGCTCTGGAAACACCATATATTTT

clone_size: -
d_call: TRBD2
v_call: TRBV18
j_call: TRBJ2-7
cdr3_aa: CASSPSSGRVPGEQYF
cdr3_nt: TGTGCCAGCTCACCAAGCAGCGGGAGAGTCCCGGGCGAGCAGTACTTC

clone_size: -
d_call: TRBD1
v_call: TRBV10-2
j_call: TRBJ1-2
cdr3_aa: CASSGVGGEKHGYTF
cdr3_nt: TGCGCCAGCAGTGGTGTAGGGGGCGAGAAGCATGGCTACACCTTC

clone_size: -
d_call: TRBD1
v_call: TRBV4-1
j_call: TRBJ1-6
cdr3_aa: CASSQFDRANSPLHF
cdr3_nt: TGCGCCAGCAGCCAATTTGACAGGGCTAATTCACCCCTCCACTTT